Below are 13 T cell receptor beta chains sequenced from a single sample in a study of shared clonotypes between healthy human individuals. Only CD45RO-negative cells positively selected for CCR7 counted as naive CD8 cells, so terminally differentiated effector memory CD45RA+ cells were excluded. TCRdb's table, derived via immunoSEQ multiplex PCR, lists solely in-frame clones and lacks some. The sample includes about 2.2 million clones, roughly 93% of them seen just once. The material sequenced was naive CD8+ T cells from PBMCs. All receptors derive from a man between 18 and 29 years old in good health. Some clones in this sample may be carry-over from other donors' samples.

The chain joins TRBV6-6 to TRBJ2-7; 7 bases align to TRBD1. Germline trimming cut 4 bases from V and 0 bases from J; bases unmatched to any gene: 3. The CDR3 runs to 14 residues. Per germline, CDR1 MNHNY and CDR2 SVGAGI (reference sequence). The CDR3 nucleotides read TGTGCCAGCAGTTGGGGGACAGTCTCCTACGAGCAGTACTTC. Translating it yields CASSWGTVSYEQYF.

The rearrangement uses TRBV28 and TRBJ2-1, with 9 bases fitting TRBD1. Germline CDR1 and CDR2: MDHEN and SYDVKM. The CDR3 is 17 amino acids. V was pared by 1 base and J by 2 bases, with 6 bases of the junction left unmatched. The CDR3, as DNA: TGTGCCAGCAGTTTATTACAGGGGGCGGCGGCCTACAATGAGCAGTTCTTC. It specifies CASSLLQGAAAYNEQFF.

This clone has a single count. The chain is built from TRBV9 and TRBJ2-2, with 8 bases fitting TRBD2. This CDR3 comprises 15 residues. Germline V gene lookup returns CDR1 SGDLS and CDR2 YYNGEE. J lost 6 bases, V lost 0 bases, and 4 bases had no gene match. CDR3 bases: TGTGCCAGCAGCGTAGCCAGCGGGAGCCCCGGGGAGCTGTTTTTT. Translation: CASSVASGSPGELFF.

The gene calls are TRBV18 and TRBJ2-1; either TRBD1 or TRBD2 may supply D (5 bases each). CDR1 KGHSH and CDR2 LQKENI come from the germline V gene. The V and J ends lost 8 bases and 6 bases respectively, with 8 bases between them. This CDR3 region has 11 residues. The CDR3: CASGGSNEQFF. The CDR3 nucleotides read TGTGCCAGCGGGGGTAGCAATGAGCAGTTCTTC. The full variable domain, with the rest looked up from reference TRBV18 and TRBJ2-1, is NAGVMQNPRHLVRRRGQEARLRCSPMKGHSHVYWYRQLPEEGLKFMVYLQKENIIDESGMPKERFSAEFPKEGPSILRIQQVVRGDSAAYFCASGGSNEQFFGPGTRLTVL.

The chain is built from TRBV10-3 and TRBJ2-1; 9 bases map to TRBD2. The germline V gene has CDR1 ENHRY and CDR2 SYGVKD. Losses at the gene ends were 3 bases for V and 5 bases for J; bases not matched to a gene: 5. This CDR3 comprises 15 residues. CDR3: CAISDRLAADNEQFF. CDR3 nucleotide sequence: TGTGCCATCAGTGACAGACTAGCGGCAGACAATGAGCAGTTCTTC.

The chain joins TRBV13 to TRBJ1-1, with TRBD1 matching over 7 bases. This CDR3 has 14 residues. V lost 5 bases to trimming and J lost 5 bases; unmatched junction nucleotides: 8. CDR1 and CDR2 from the germline V gene are PRHDT and FYEKMQ (reference sequence). The CDR3: CASSPRQGLTEAFF. The DNA for the CDR3 is TGTGCCAGCAGCCCTCGACAGGGATTGACTGAAGCTTTCTTT.

The chain uses TRBV27 and TRBJ2-7; 8 bases match TRBD2. The length of the CDR3 is 14 residues. V dropped 3 bases and J dropped 2; count of bases not matched to a gene: 3. CDR1 is MNHEY, CDR2 SMNVEV, per germline (reference sequence). CDR3 coding DNA: TGTGCCAGCAGTTTGCGGGAGGATACCTACGAGCAGTACTTC. This sequence encodes CASSLREDTYEQYF.

The chain has TRBV5-4 and TRBJ2-1; possible D gene TRBD1, 6 bases. The CDR3 has 13 amino acids. V was clipped by 5 bases and J by 4 bases, with 10 bases between them. Germline V gene data show CDR1 as SGHNT and CDR2 as YYREEE (reference sequence). The CDR3 spells CASRSGTYNEQFF. The DNA of the CDR3 is TGTGCCAGCAGATCCGGGACATACAATGAGCAGTTCTTC.

J is TRBJ2-1 and V is TRBV7-2; D is undetermined. Germline-derived CDR1 and CDR2 are SGHTA and FQGNSA. The ends were cut back, 5 bases at V and 9 bases at J, with 11 bases in the middle. This CDR3 has 12 amino acids. The chain's CDR3 is CASSPVAFEQFF. In DNA, the CDR3 is TGTGCCAGCAGCCCAGTCGCTTTTGAGCAGTTCTTC.

The chain joins TRBV29-1 to TRBJ1-2; 7 bases map to TRBD1. This CDR3 has 14 residues. J was trimmed by 7 bases and V by 7 bases; bases with no gene match: 15. CDR1 and CDR2 (germline): SQVTM, ANQGSEA. The CDR3 loop is CSARTGTVGPGYTF. The CDR3 nucleotides read TGCAGCGCCCGAACCGGGACAGTTGGTCCTGGCTACACCTTC.

The rearrangement joins TRBV29-1 to TRBJ2-5; 8 bases fit TRBD2. After removal of 4 bases from V and 2 bases from J, the junction contained 12 bases not matched to a gene. The CDR3 length is 16 residues. Germline CDR1 is SQVTM and CDR2 is ANQGSEA. The CDR3 region is CSVGGVLAEQQETQYF. In DNA, the CDR3 is TGCAGCGTTGGAGGTGTACTAGCGGAACAACAAGAGACCCAGTACTTC.

The chain has TRBV6-5 and TRBJ2-1; 8 positions agree with TRBD1. The CDR3 is made up of 14 amino acids. Germline V gene data show CDR1 as MNHEY and CDR2 as SVGAGI. Trimming cost V 4 bases and J 5 bases; bases outside gene matches: 4. The CDR3 DNA sequence: TGTGCCAGCAGTTTCCCGGGACAGGACAATGAGCAGTTCTTC. Translating gives CASSFPGQDNEQFF.

The V gene is TRBV2, the J gene TRBJ2-3; tentatively, D is TRBD2 (6 bases). This CDR3 has 14 residues. Germline-derived CDR1 and CDR2 are SNHLY and FYNNEI. V lost 8 bases to trimming and J lost 1 base, with 13 bases between them. CDR3 loop: CASLAGLRTDTQYF. In nucleotides, the CDR3 is TGTGCCAGCCTCGCGGGACTCCGCACAGATACGCAGTATTTT.